The rows below give T cell receptor beta chains drawn from one sample of a study of identifying expanded T cells in peripheral blood. The data were produced by immunoSEQ multiplex PCR, yet TCRdb's version contains in-frame clones alone and is incomplete. The table records about 91,000 clones, 88% of them present only once. The sample consisted of blood. The receptor set was obtained from a person between 18 and 75 years old in good health. Each CDR3 is given with its conserved first and last residue. Each record gives: J gene, D gene, CDR3 length, V gene, clone size, CDR3 protein, CDR3 DNA. D genes are given only for firm matches. The size field is filled for only some rows; it gives once, few, many or a size class.

j_gene: TRBJ2-1; d_gene: NA; len: 19; v_gene: TRBV5-1; abundance: NA; CDR3aa: CASSLGRDRARPQAWEQFF; CDR3nt: TGCGCCAGCAGCTTGGGGCGCGATCGTGCTAGACCACAGGCTTGGGAGCAGTTCTTC
j_gene: TRBJ2-1; d_gene: TRBD2; len: 16; v_gene: TRBV5-4; abundance: NA; CDR3aa: CASSSTSGRVGNEQFF; CDR3nt: TGTGCCAGCAGCTCGACTAGCGGGAGGGTCGGCAATGAGCAGTTCTTC
j_gene: TRBJ1-2; d_gene: NA; len: 13; v_gene: TRBV29-1; abundance: few; CDR3aa: CSVNGDNSYGYTF; CDR3nt: TGCAGCGTTAACGGAGACAACTCGTATGGCTACACCTTC
j_gene: TRBJ2-7; d_gene: NA; len: 12; v_gene: TRBV6-1; abundance: NA; CDR3aa: CASTEGVYEQYF; CDR3nt: TGTGCCAGCACCGAGGGTGTCTACGAGCAGTACTTC
j_gene: TRBJ2-3; d_gene: NA; len: 16; v_gene: TRBV21-1; abundance: NA; CDR3aa: CASSKSVLGAGDTQYF; CDR3nt: TGTGCCAGCAGCAAATCCGTCCTAGGAGCGGGAGATACGCAGTATTTT
j_gene: TRBJ2-7; d_gene: NA; len: 12; v_gene: TRBV5-1; abundance: NA; CDR3aa: CASSGNRIEQYF; CDR3nt: TGCGCCAGCAGCGGCAACAGAATCGAGCAGTACTTC
j_gene: TRBJ1-1; d_gene: NA; len: 13; v_gene: TRBV6-1; abundance: few; CDR3aa: CASSRGRNTEAFF; CDR3nt: TGTGCCAGCAGCCGAGGGAGGAACACTGAAGCTTTCTTT
j_gene: TRBJ1-1; d_gene: NA; len: 16; v_gene: TRBV7-8; abundance: NA; CDR3aa: CASSLTLSPVPGGAFF; CDR3nt: TGTGCCAGCAGCTTAACCTTAAGCCCCGTCCCCGGGGGAGCTTTCTTT
j_gene: TRBJ1-2; d_gene: TRBD1; len: 11; v_gene: TRBV10-3; abundance: few; CDR3aa: CAIMGQGGYTF; CDR3nt: TGTGCCATTATGGGACAGGGTGGCTACACCTTC
j_gene: TRBJ1-1; d_gene: NA; len: 12; v_gene: TRBV30; abundance: NA; CDR3aa: CACDSLNTEAFF; CDR3nt: TGTGCCTGTGACAGTTTGAACACTGAAGCTTTCTTT
j_gene: TRBJ1-1; d_gene: NA; len: 13; v_gene: TRBV11-1; abundance: NA; CDR3aa: CASSLVVVAEAFF; CDR3nt: TGTGCCAGCAGCTTAGTAGTAGTGGCTGAAGCTTTCTTT
j_gene: TRBJ2-2; d_gene: NA; len: 16; v_gene: TRBV14; abundance: NA; CDR3aa: CASSRFQGLNTGELFF; CDR3nt: TGTGCCAGCAGCCGGTTCCAGGGGTTGAACACCGGGGAGCTGTTTTTT
j_gene: TRBJ1-6; d_gene: NA; len: 14; v_gene: TRBV29-1; abundance: once; CDR3aa: CSVLIGTTNSPLHF; CDR3nt: TGCAGCGTCCTAATCGGGACAACGAATTCACCCCTCCACTTT
j_gene: TRBJ2-7; d_gene: NA; len: 14; v_gene: TRBV7-6; abundance: NA; CDR3aa: CASSLQGSGFEQYF; CDR3nt: TGTGCCAGCAGCTTACAGGGGTCGGGATTCGAGCAGTACTTC
j_gene: TRBJ2-2; d_gene: TRBD2; len: 19; v_gene: TRBV5-1; abundance: NA; CDR3aa: CASSPTSGRIFGNTGELFF; CDR3nt: TGCGCCAGCAGCCCAACTAGCGGGAGGATATTTGGGAACACCGGGGAGCTGTTTTTT
j_gene: TRBJ1-3; d_gene: NA; len: 13; v_gene: TRBV30; abundance: NA; CDR3aa: CAWSVGGRNTIYF; CDR3nt: TGTGCCTGGAGTGTTGGAGGACGGAACACCATATATTTT
j_gene: TRBJ2-3; d_gene: TRBD2; len: 21; v_gene: TRBV15; abundance: NA; CDR3aa: CATSRTSGRTRTSYLTDTQYF; CDR3nt: TGTGCCACCAGCAGGACTAGCGGGAGAACTAGGACCTCGTACCTCACAGATACGCAGTATTTT
j_gene: TRBJ2-5; d_gene: NA; len: 14; v_gene: TRBV30; abundance: NA; CDR3aa: CAWSVGSGQETQYF; CDR3nt: TGTGCCTGGAGTGTAGGTTCAGGGCAAGAGACCCAGTACTTC
j_gene: TRBJ2-1; d_gene: TRBD2; len: 15; v_gene: TRBV7-6; abundance: NA; CDR3aa: CASNTGTSSYNEQFF; CDR3nt: TGTGCCAGCAACACGGGGACTAGCTCCTACAATGAGCAGTTCTTC
j_gene: TRBJ2-5; d_gene: TRBD1; len: 14; v_gene: TRBV2; abundance: once; CDR3aa: CASSTTGQQETQYF; CDR3nt: TGTGCCAGCAGTACGACAGGGCAACAAGAGACCCAGTACTTC
j_gene: TRBJ1-4; d_gene: NA; len: 15; v_gene: TRBV19; abundance: NA; CDR3aa: CASSIASALNEKLFF; CDR3nt: TGTGCCAGTAGTATCGCAAGCGCCTTGAATGAAAAACTGTTTTTT
j_gene: TRBJ1-1; d_gene: TRBD1; len: 15; v_gene: TRBV6-1; abundance: NA; CDR3aa: CASSEGGQGGTEAFF; CDR3nt: TGTGCCAGCAGTGAAGGAGGACAGGGAGGGACTGAAGCTTTCTTT
j_gene: TRBJ1-4; d_gene: NA; len: 10; v_gene: TRBV7-9; abundance: NA; CDR3aa: CASSAGTCFF; CDR3nt: TGTGCCAGCAGCGCCGGGACGTGTTTTTTT
j_gene: TRBJ2-1; d_gene: TRBD2; len: 15; v_gene: TRBV5-4; abundance: NA; CDR3aa: CASSLGLAGHNEQFF; CDR3nt: TGTGCCAGCAGCTTGGGACTAGCGGGACACAATGAGCAGTTCTTC
j_gene: TRBJ1-3; d_gene: NA; len: 11; v_gene: TRBV30; abundance: NA; CDR3aa: CAWSPGNTIYF; CDR3nt: TGTGCCTGGAGTCCAGGAAACACCATATATTTT
j_gene: TRBJ2-7; d_gene: NA; len: 13; v_gene: TRBV5-8; abundance: few; CDR3aa: CASSHRTAYEQYF; CDR3nt: TGTGCCAGCAGCCATCGGACCGCTTACGAGCAGTACTTC
j_gene: TRBJ1-2; d_gene: NA; len: 11; v_gene: TRBV2; abundance: NA; CDR3aa: CASRIGYGYTF; CDR3nt: TGTGCCAGCCGGATTGGCTATGGCTACACCTTC
j_gene: TRBJ2-1; d_gene: NA; len: 14; v_gene: TRBV5-5; abundance: once; CDR3aa: CASSETRPPWEQFF; CDR3nt: TGTGCCAGCAGCGAAACTCGACCTCCCTGGGAGCAGTTCTTC
j_gene: TRBJ1-1; d_gene: NA; len: 14; v_gene: TRBV7-9; abundance: once; CDR3aa: CASSFIPANTEAFF; CDR3nt: TGTGCCAGCAGCTTTATTCCCGCGAACACTGAAGCTTTCTTT
j_gene: TRBJ1-5; d_gene: NA; len: 14; v_gene: TRBV2; abundance: NA; CDR3aa: CASSEQNSNQPQHF; CDR3nt: TGTGCCAGCAGTGAACAGAATAGCAATCAGCCCCAGCATTTT
j_gene: TRBJ1-4; d_gene: TRBD1; len: 14; v_gene: TRBV30; abundance: NA; CDR3aa: CAWSPGTGEEKLFF; CDR3nt: TGTGCCTGGAGCCCTGGGACAGGGGAAGAAAAACTGTTTTTT
j_gene: TRBJ1-5; d_gene: NA; len: 14; v_gene: TRBV7-9; abundance: NA; CDR3aa: CASSLGGGHQPQHF; CDR3nt: TGTGCCAGCAGCTTAGGAGGGGGGCATCAGCCCCAGCATTTT
j_gene: TRBJ2-1; d_gene: NA; len: 15; v_gene: TRBV10-2; abundance: NA; CDR3aa: CASSVNFSPYNEQFF; CDR3nt: TGCGCCAGCAGTGTGAATTTCTCCCCCTACAATGAGCAGTTCTTC
j_gene: TRBJ1-2; d_gene: TRBD1; len: 13; v_gene: TRBV14; abundance: NA; CDR3aa: CASSPGGIHGYTF; CDR3nt: TGTGCCAGCAGTCCAGGGGGCATTCATGGCTACACCTTC
j_gene: TRBJ2-2; d_gene: NA; len: 13; v_gene: TRBV6-4; abundance: NA; CDR3aa: CASKASDAGELFF; CDR3nt: TGTGCCAGCAAGGCTAGCGACGCCGGGGAGCTGTTTTTT
j_gene: TRBJ2-5; d_gene: TRBD2; len: 14; v_gene: TRBV10-3; abundance: NA; CDR3aa: CAITGAGVDETQYF; CDR3nt: TGTGCCATAACAGGAGCGGGAGTCGATGAGACCCAGTACTTC
j_gene: TRBJ1-1; d_gene: NA; len: 13; v_gene: TRBV7-2; abundance: NA; CDR3aa: CASSRVRDTEAFF; CDR3nt: TGTGCCAGCAGCCGTGTACGGGACACTGAAGCTTTCTTT
j_gene: TRBJ2-2; d_gene: NA; len: 13; v_gene: TRBV28; abundance: NA; CDR3aa: CASSPGRSGELFF; CDR3nt: TGTGCCAGCAGCCCCGGGCGGAGCGGGGAGCTGTTTTTT
j_gene: TRBJ1-1; d_gene: NA; len: 17; v_gene: TRBV5-1; abundance: once; CDR3aa: CASSLGTGQGMNTEAFF; CDR3nt: TGCGCCAGCAGCTTGGGGACTGGCCAGGGAATGAACACTGAAGCTTTCTTT
j_gene: TRBJ2-3; d_gene: TRBD2; len: 15; v_gene: TRBV5-4; abundance: NA; CDR3aa: CASSYQRGSTDTQYF; CDR3nt: TGTGCCAGCAGCTACCAGCGGGGGAGCACAGATACGCAGTATTTT
j_gene: TRBJ2-3; d_gene: TRBD2; len: 14; v_gene: TRBV6-4; abundance: NA; CDR3aa: CASSDGLDTDTQYF; CDR3nt: TGTGCCAGCAGTGACGGACTAGACACAGATACGCAGTATTTT
j_gene: TRBJ2-1; d_gene: NA; len: 14; v_gene: TRBV6-4; abundance: few; CDR3aa: CASRKDGEMDEQFF; CDR3nt: TGTGCCAGCAGAAAAGACGGGGAGATGGATGAGCAGTTCTTC
j_gene: TRBJ2-1; d_gene: TRBD2; len: 16; v_gene: TRBV6-4; abundance: many; CDR3aa: CASSDSTSGGAEEQFF; CDR3nt: TGTGCCAGCAGTGACTCGACTAGCGGGGGGGCTGAAGAGCAGTTCTTC
j_gene: TRBJ2-1; d_gene: TRBD2; len: 16; v_gene: TRBV2; abundance: NA; CDR3aa: CASSETEAGGYNEQFF; CDR3nt: TGTGCCAGCAGCGAAACTGAAGCGGGGGGTTACAATGAGCAGTTCTTC
j_gene: TRBJ2-7; d_gene: NA; len: 13; v_gene: TRBV10-1; abundance: NA; CDR3aa: CASSETLLGEQYF; CDR3nt: TGCGCCAGCAGTGAGACCCTTCTGGGGGAGCAGTACTTC
j_gene: TRBJ1-1; d_gene: NA; len: 13; v_gene: TRBV2; abundance: few; CDR3aa: CANRAGVATEAFF; CDR3nt: TGTGCCAATCGAGCGGGGGTCGCCACTGAAGCTTTCTTT
j_gene: TRBJ2-7; d_gene: NA; len: 14; v_gene: TRBV7-2; abundance: NA; CDR3aa: CASSSGSRPAEQYF; CDR3nt: TGTGCCAGCAGCTCCGGGTCCAGGCCCGCCGAGCAGTACTTC
j_gene: TRBJ1-5; d_gene: NA; len: 17; v_gene: TRBV9; abundance: NA; CDR3aa: CASSVEGLEYSNQPQHF; CDR3nt: TGTGCCAGCAGCGTAGAAGGTCTCGAGTATAGCAATCAGCCCCAGCATTTT
j_gene: TRBJ2-7; d_gene: NA; len: 14; v_gene: TRBV7-8; abundance: NA; CDR3aa: CASSSSWSAYEQYF; CDR3nt: TGTGCCAGCAGCTCAAGTTGGTCCGCCTACGAGCAGTACTTC
j_gene: TRBJ2-1; d_gene: NA; len: 12; v_gene: TRBV13; abundance: NA; CDR3aa: CASSLQGNEQFF; CDR3nt: TGTGCCAGCAGCTTACAGGGCAATGAGCAGTTCTTC
j_gene: TRBJ2-5; d_gene: NA; len: 12; v_gene: TRBV18; abundance: NA; CDR3aa: CASSPQRETQYF; CDR3nt: TGTGCCAGCTCACCCCAAAGAGAGACCCAGTACTTC
j_gene: TRBJ1-2; d_gene: NA; len: 15; v_gene: TRBV19; abundance: NA; CDR3aa: CASSINNRGSSGYTF; CDR3nt: TGTGCCAGTAGTATTAATAATCGCGGATCTTCTGGCTACACCTTC
j_gene: TRBJ1-4; d_gene: NA; len: 15; v_gene: TRBV7-2; abundance: NA; CDR3aa: CASSLVGDMREKLFF; CDR3nt: TGTGCCAGCAGCTTAGTTGGGGACATGAGAGAAAAACTGTTTTTT
j_gene: TRBJ2-7; d_gene: NA; len: 12; v_gene: TRBV29-1; abundance: NA; CDR3aa: CSVRLGSYEQYF; CDR3nt: TGCAGCGTTCGGCTGGGGAGCTACGAGCAGTACTTC
j_gene: TRBJ1-5; d_gene: TRBD1; len: 14; v_gene: TRBV9; abundance: NA; CDR3aa: CASSKTGDNQPQHF; CDR3nt: TGTGCCAGCAGCAAAACAGGGGACAATCAGCCCCAGCATTTT
j_gene: TRBJ2-5; d_gene: NA; len: 15; v_gene: TRBV5-1; abundance: NA; CDR3aa: CASSWDSETQETQYF; CDR3nt: TGCGCCAGCAGCTGGGACTCAGAAACCCAAGAGACCCAGTACTTC
j_gene: TRBJ1-3; d_gene: NA; len: 15; v_gene: TRBV18; abundance: NA; CDR3aa: CASSQQVPSGNTIYF; CDR3nt: TGTGCCAGCTCACAACAGGTCCCCTCTGGAAACACCATATATTTT
j_gene: TRBJ2-7; d_gene: NA; len: 15; v_gene: TRBV21-1; abundance: NA; CDR3aa: CASSTGRQGNYEQYF; CDR3nt: TGTGCCAGCAGCACGGGACGGCAGGGCAACTACGAGCAGTACTTC
j_gene: TRBJ2-7; d_gene: NA; len: 14; v_gene: TRBV2; abundance: NA; CDR3aa: CASSAGAGYSEQYF; CDR3nt: TGTGCCAGCAGTGCCGGGGCGGGGTATAGCGAGCAGTACTTC